This is a list of T cell receptor beta chains from one sample in a study of T cells in Graves' hyperthyroidism and ophthalmopathy. TCRdb itself ran the multiplex PCR reads through MiXCR, one entry per CDR3 protein. Of approximately 380,000 distinct CDR3 sequences listed, less than 20% were seen once; the top ten hold about 38%. Sequenced input: blood. These receptors all come from a man aged 18 to 35 with Graves' ophthalmopathy. Each CDR3 is given with its conserved first and last residue.

TRBV9	TRBJ2-2	CASSVEPGELFF
TRBV3-1	TRBJ2-7	CASSQDRQGGAYEQYF
TRBV27	TRBJ2-2	CASSFFAAGELFF
TRBV3-1	TRBJ1-4	CASSHNRDRGSGNEKLFF
TRBV4-1	TRBJ2-7	CASSQDETTAYEQYF
TRBV12-3/TRBV12-4	TRBJ1-2	CASEGQVYGYTF
TRBV7-6	TRBJ2-3	CASRLTASRGAGDTQYF
TRBV27	TRBJ1-6	CASSLEGQGTSPLHF
TRBV11-2	TRBJ2-7	CASSLDRDEQYF
TRBV12-5	TRBJ1-3	CASGLSGGNTIYF
TRBV7-9	TRBJ2-2	CASSLTGTPRVPSNTGELFF
TRBV24-1	TRBJ1-1	CATSTSEVTEAFF
TRBV7-2	TRBJ1-2	CASSLLGTPGTYGYTF
TRBV2	TRBJ2-7	CASSETQRGGFEQYF
TRBV7-3	TRBJ2-1	CTSSLTPGNNEQFF
TRBV5-1	TRBJ1-5	CASSLWQGMRTSNQPQHF
TRBV6-1	TRBJ1-4	CASRPRFGVEKLFF
TRBV28	TRBJ2-1	CASSPNSGRAPEQFF
TRBV5-1	TRBJ1-1	CASSPQGLNTEAFF
TRBV20-1	TRBJ1-2	CSAGQLNYGYTF
TRBV5-4	TRBJ2-3	CASSLAGDSTDTQYF
TRBV28	TRBJ2-1	CASRVGDRGLNEQFF
TRBV12-3/TRBV12-4	TRBJ1-3	CASSGVGAGNTIYF
TRBV29-1	TRBJ1-2	CSVEDAAGPDYGYTF